This T cell receptor (beta chain) came from a study of blood T cell repertoires in COVID-19. Study at large: Samples representing acute and convalescent COVID-19 were sourced from the United States, Italy and Spain.

Germline CDR1 is WNHNN and CDR2 is SYGVQD (reference sequence). The CDR3 covers 15 residues. The V and J ends lost 1 base and 3 bases, in that order; junction bases with no gene match: 5. As processed by the authors: It was from reference gene primer amplification that nucleated cell counts were estimated. Clones were read by immunoSEQ multiplex PCR, and TCRdb kept only the in-frame ones, dropping some. That table supplies the V and J calls and clone size; D and trimming were determined from the DNA. The profile shows about 220,000 clones, 85% of them singletons. Seattle-derived patients entered the study during active infection and were followed longitudinally.

Sequenced: peripheral blood. The TCR comes from a woman aged 70 to 79 with COVID-19, enrolled during active disease. The rearrangement uses TRBV10-1 and TRBJ2-5, with 7 bases identical to TRBD2. The CDR3 here is CASSEWEGKEETQYF. DNA of the CDR3: TGCGCCAGCAGTGAGTGGGAGGGTAAAGAAGAGACCCAGTACTTC.